This T cell receptor beta chain appears in the sequencing data of a study of CD8 T cells in Susac syndrome. The study sequenced TCR beta in blood CD8+ and CD4+ T cells. Trimming took 6 bases from V and 4 from J; bases not matched to a gene: 5. The CDR3 totals 13 residues. With random hexamers, roughly 0.45 to 1 ug RNA was reverse transcribed. TCRdb re-derived calls from the immunoSEQ multiplex PCR reads in MiXCR, one entry per CDR3 protein. The table includes 150,000 to 200,000 distinct CDR3 sequences, 93% detected once. The chain combines TRBV12-3 or TRBV12-4 with TRBJ1-2; TRBD1 matches 7 bases. The sample was CD4+ T cells from PBMCs. The clonotype originates from a human donor with multiple sclerosis. This chain's CDR3 is CASRSGQSYGYTF. The DNA for the CDR3 is TGTGCCAGCAGATCGGGACAGTCCTATGGCTACACCTTC.